One sample yielded the 30 T cell receptor beta chains listed below, sequenced in a study of blood T cell repertoires in COVID-19. The protocol was immunoSEQ multiplex PCR, while the TCRdb copy is restricted to in-frame clones and leaves out a portion. The sample holds over 120,000 clones, roughly 91% seen once. Sequenced sample: peripheral blood. The receptors were sampled from a man aged 55 to 69 with active or convalescent COVID-19.

The chain employs TRBV7-2 and TRBJ2-5; 11 bases are a match to TRBD2. The length of the CDR3 is 16 residues. Germline V gene sequence: CDR1 SGHTA, CDR2 FQGNSA. V was clipped by 3 bases and J by 2 bases; unmatched bases: 5. The CDR3 region has the DNA TGTGCCAGCAGCTTTGCTAGCGGGGGGCCACAAGAGACCCAGTACTTC. It is translated as CASSFASGGPQETQYF. The full variable domain, completed using reference TRBV7-2 and TRBJ2-5, is GAGVSQSPSNKVTEKGKDVELRCDPISGHTALYWYRQSLGQGLEFLIYFQGNSAPDKSGLPSDRFSAERTGGSVSTLTIQRTQQEDSAVYLCASSFASGGPQETQYFGPGTRLLVL.

The J gene is TRBJ1-3, the V gene TRBV11-2; 9 nucleotides line up with TRBD1. The CDR3 is 18 residues long. The germline CDR1 and CDR2 sequences are SGHAT and FQNNGV. Trimming took 1 base from V and 8 from J; bases not matched to a gene: 15. The DNA for the CDR3 is TGTGCCAGCAGCTTAGGGCCACAGGGGGCTCGAGATGGCCACACCATATATTTT. It codes for CASSLGPQGARDGHTIYF.

The chain uses TRBV2 and TRBJ1-3; D ambiguous. The CDR3 has 14 amino acids. CDR1 is SNHLY and CDR2 is FYNNEI in the germline V gene. Trimming removed 6 bases at V and 0 bases at J, with 9 bases between. The DNA for the CDR3 is TGTGCCAGCAGAACTACTAGCTCTGGAAACACCATATATTTT. It encodes CASRTTSSGNTIYF.

The table lists this clone with a few counts. The rearrangement links TRBV5-4 to TRBJ2-7, with TRBD1 matching over 9 bases. CDR3 length: 15 residues. V was pared by 5 bases and J by 0 bases, with 6 bases of the junction left unmatched. Germline V gene sequence: CDR1 SGHNT, CDR2 YYREEE (reference sequence). The CDR3 loop reads CASSSGQGSSYEQYF. In DNA, the CDR3 is TGTGCCAGCAGTTCTGGACAGGGGTCCTCCTACGAGCAGTACTTC.

The rearrangement joins TRBV6-1 to TRBJ1-4; no firm D call. The V gene lost 2 bases and the J gene lost 7 bases, with 8 bases spanning the gap. The CDR3 consists of 13 residues. Germline CDR1 is MNHNS and CDR2 is SASEGT. The CDR3 nucleotides are TGTGCCAGCAGTGAAAGGGAGGGTGAAAAACTGTTTTTT. It codes for CASSEREGEKLFF.

The genes are TRBV9 and TRBJ2-7; D not certain. V lost 0 bases to trimming and J lost 3 bases, with 10 bases between them. Germline CDR1 SGDLS, CDR2 YYNGEE. This CDR3 is built from 14 residues. The DNA for the CDR3 is TGTGCCAGCAGCGTAGAGGCTAGAAACTACGAGCAGTACTTC. Its translation is CASSVEARNYEQYF.

This clone has only a few counts. This chain uses TRBV7-2 with TRBJ1-5, with D tentatively TRBD1 (5 bases). Trimming removed 1 base at V and 6 bases at J, with 13 bases between. Germline CDR1 SGHTA, CDR2 FQGNSA. This CDR3 contains 15 residues. The chain's CDR3 is CASSLDRQVSQPQHF. CDR3 DNA sequence: TGTGCCAGCAGCTTAGACAGGCAGGTCAGTCAGCCCCAGCATTTT.

The chain is built from TRBV5-6 and TRBJ1-1, with D uncertain. This CDR3 has 13 residues. In germline, CDR1 is SGHDT, CDR2 YYEEEE. V lost 3 bases, J lost 5 bases, and 11 bases lay in between. The CDR3 DNA follows: TGTGCCAGCAGCTCAATTACAAAAACTGAAGCTTTCTTT. Translating it yields CASSSITKTEAFF.

The rearrangement links TRBV5-4 to TRBJ2-7, with D tentatively TRBD1 (7 bases). The CDR3 extends over 15 amino acids. With 1 base removed from V and 2 bases from J, the gap between germline ends came to 13 bases. Germline loops: CDR1 SGHNT, CDR2 YYREEE (reference sequence). The CDR3 reads CASSLSQGGPYEQYF. The CDR3 nucleotides are TGTGCCAGCAGCTTGTCTCAGGGGGGACCCTACGAGCAGTACTTC.

The sample holds one count of this clone. The V call is TRBV11-2, the J call TRBJ2-7; 7 bases line up with TRBD2. Losses at the gene ends were 1 base for V and 2 bases for J; bases not matched to a gene: 14. CDR1 is SGHAT and CDR2 is FQNNGV in the germline V gene. The CDR3 consists of 18 residues. The CDR3 sequence is CASSLGGLLAPSTYEQYF. DNA of the CDR3: TGTGCCAGCAGCTTAGGGGGCCTACTAGCGCCTTCAACCTACGAGCAGTACTTC.

This clone was detected a few times. The chain employs TRBV5-6 and TRBJ1-2; the match to TRBD1 covers 7 bases. Per the germline V gene, CDR1 is SGHDT and CDR2 is YYEEEE. The CDR3 is made up of 14 amino acids. V was pared by 3 bases and J by 3 bases, with 5 bases of the junction left unmatched. The CDR3, as DNA: TGTGCCAGCAGCTACGACAGGGTTGACTATGGCTACACCTTC. Translation gives CASSYDRVDYGYTF.

The gene calls are TRBV5-8 and TRBJ2-5; TRBD1 agrees at 7 bases. The CDR3 contains 15 residues. Trimming cost V 4 bases and J 4 bases; bases outside gene matches: 10. Germline CDR1 is SGHTS and CDR2 is YDEGEE. The CDR3 DNA follows: TGTGCCAGCAGCGCCGCCGGGACAGCGAGAGAGACCCAGTACTTC. It codes for CASSAAGTARETQYF.

This clone was observed once. The gene calls are TRBV5-4 and TRBJ1-1; 11 bases align to TRBD1. With 5 bases clipped from V and 8 bases from J, the junction kept 8 bases outside the gene matches. The CDR3 consists of 14 residues. Looked up from germline, CDR1 is SGHNT and CDR2 is YYREEE (reference sequence). The CDR3 DNA reads as TGTGCCAGCAGTTTCGGACAGGGGGCGCGGGAAGCTTTCTTT. Its translation is CASSFGQGAREAFF.

This chain links TRBV30 with TRBJ1-2; D might be TRBD1 (6 bases). Trimming took off 2 bases at V and 7 bases at J, with 17 bases between the two ends. The CDR3 has 14 amino acids. Germline CDR1 is GTSNPN and CDR2 is SVGIG (reference sequence). The CDR3 sequence is CAWSLPGQTTGYTF. The CDR3, as DNA: TGTGCCTGGAGTTTGCCGGGACAAACGACTGGCTACACCTTC.

The chain has TRBV3-1 (or the pseudogene TRBV3-2) and TRBJ2-1; D is perhaps TRBD2 (5 bases). The CDR3 loop spans 16 amino acids. V lost 2 bases and J lost 5, with 16 bases in between. Germline values: CDR1 LGHDT, CDR2 YNNKEL (reference sequence). CDR3 sequence: CASSQPQVWRDNEQFF. The CDR3 DNA sequence: TGTGCCAGCAGCCAACCTCAGGTTTGGCGGGACAATGAGCAGTTCTTC.

The gene calls are TRBV2 and TRBJ2-2; a weak D match, TRBD2 (5 bases). The CDR3 consists of 17 residues. Germline CDR1 is SNHLY and CDR2 is FYNNEI. Trimming cost V 4 bases and J 1 base, with 16 bases left between them. The CDR3 loop is CASSARLLAGNTGELFF. The CDR3 bases are TGTGCCAGCAGTGCGCGATTGCTCGCGGGGAACACCGGGGAGCTGTTTTTT.

This chain connects TRBV19 to TRBJ2-1; TRBD2 aligns across 7 bases. V dropped 3 bases and J dropped 7; count of bases not matched to a gene: 9. Per germline, CDR1 LNHDA and CDR2 SQIVND (reference sequence). This CDR3 has 15 amino acids. The CDR3 nucleotides read TGTGCCAGTAGTATGCTCGGCGGGGGATGGAATGAGCAGTTCTTC. It yields the protein CASSMLGGGWNEQFF.

The V gene is TRBV5-1, the J gene TRBJ2-3; 8 bases line up with TRBD2. CDR3 length equals 15 residues. Germline V CDR1 and CDR2: SGHRS, YFSETQ. V lost 3 bases and J lost 2; bases outside the gene matches: 5. CDR3 DNA: TGCGCCAGCAGCTGGGGGGGACTAGACACAGATACGCAGTATTTT. It yields the protein CASSWGGLDTDTQYF.

This chain uses TRBV2 with TRBJ1-2; possibly TRBD1 for D (5 bases). Germline V CDR1 and CDR2: SNHLY, FYNNEI. V gave up 6 bases and J gave up 8 bases, with 13 bases separating them. CDR3 size: 12 residues. The CDR3 nucleotides read TGTGCCAGCAGACTCGACAGTCAAGGCTACACCTTC. Encoded protein: CASRLDSQGYTF. Full variable domain (outside the CDR3, taken from reference TRBV2 and TRBJ1-2): EPEVTQTPSHQVTQMGQEVILRCVPISNHLYFYWYRQILGQKVEFLVSFYNNEISEKSEIFDDQFSVERPDGSNFTLKIRSTKLEDSAMYFCASRLDSQGYTFGSGTRLTVV.

This chain links TRBV3-1 (or the pseudogene TRBV3-2) with TRBJ1-2; TRBD1 matches at 7 bases. The CDR3 runs to 18 residues. CDR1 is LGHDT, CDR2 YNNKEL, per germline (reference sequence). Unmatched junction bases numbered 17, after V lost 4 bases and J lost 3 bases. The CDR3 region has the DNA TGTGCCAGCAGCCTCGCTGACCAGGGGGGCAGGGAGGACTATGGCTACACCTTC. The encoded protein is CASSLADQGGREDYGYTF.

This chain links TRBV6-5 with TRBJ2-3; 8 bases agree with TRBD2. CDR1 and CDR2 (germline): MNHEY, SVGAGI. This CDR3 is 13 amino acids long. The V segment lost 5 bases and the J segment 6 bases; nucleotides outside the gene matches: 4. CDR3 loop: CASSRTSRDTQYF. Written as DNA, the CDR3 is TGTGCCAGCAGTAGGACTAGCAGGGATACGCAGTATTTT.

This chain joins TRBV29-1 and TRBJ2-1; unclear D gene. This CDR3 region has 12 residues. The V gene's germline CDR1 is SQVTM and CDR2 ANQGSEA. CDR3 amino acids: CTMRQVNNEQFF. The DNA for the CDR3 is TGCACCATGCGCCAGGTCAACAATGAGCAGTTCTTC.

The chain couples TRBV11-3 to TRBJ2-2; the match to TRBD2 covers 7 bases. V was clipped by 3 bases and J by 5 bases; unmatched bases: 3. CDR1 and CDR2 (germline): SGHNT, YENEEA. This CDR3 contains 14 residues. CDR3 residues: CASSLTSWTGELFF. The DNA for the CDR3 is TGTGCCAGCAGCTTGACTAGCTGGACCGGGGAGCTGTTTTTT.

In this sample, this clone turned up once. The chain carries TRBV4-1 and TRBJ2-5; 7 nucleotides line up with TRBD1. Germline CDR1 and CDR2: MGHRA and YSYEKL. V dropped 1 base and J dropped 5; count of bases not matched to a gene: 10. The CDR3 spans 16 residues. The CDR3 region has the DNA TGCGCCAGCAGCCAAGCGCCGCAGGGGGTGGTTGAGACCCAGTACTTC. Residues: CASSQAPQGVVETQYF.

As regards this clone: One end of the junction fails to match germline, which may point to a read error. V is TRBV7-2 and J is TRBJ1-3; 9 bases fit TRBD1. CDR1 SGHTA and CDR2 FQGNSA come from the germline V gene. This CDR3 spans 13 amino acids. The CDR3 reads CASSATGQGGAHF. The CDR3 nucleotides read TGTGCCAGCAGCGCCACGGGACAGGGAGGGGCCCATTTT.

This chain connects TRBV9 to TRBJ1-1; 9 positions match TRBD1. J was trimmed by 5 bases and V by 4 bases; bases with no gene match: 9. The CDR3 is 15 residues long. Looked up from germline, CDR1 is SGDLS and CDR2 is YYNGEE. The CDR3 sequence: CASSPQQGALTEAFF. The CDR3 DNA sequence: TGTGCCAGCAGCCCTCAACAGGGGGCGCTGACTGAAGCTTTCTTT.

This chain links TRBV11-2 with TRBJ2-2; D may be TRBD1 (6 bases). V shed 1 base and J shed 6 bases, with 12 bases lying between them. The CDR3 contains 15 residues. Germline values: CDR1 SGHAT, CDR2 FQNNGV. For the CDR3, the DNA is TGTGCCAGCAGCTTAGCTTCCCCAGGGGCCGGGGAGCTGTTTTTT. Translation gives CASSLASPGAGELFF.

V gene TRBV3-1 (or the pseudogene TRBV3-2) combines with J gene TRBJ1-3; no reliable D call. Germline CDR1 LGHDT, CDR2 YNNKEL (reference sequence). The germline V and J ends were trimmed by 3 bases and 8 bases, with 11 bases remaining between them. The CDR3 runs to 13 residues. The CDR3 loop reads CASSQVGRDTIYF. CDR3 nucleotide sequence: TGTGCCAGCAGCCAGGTTGGGCGGGACACCATATATTTT.

The rearrangement uses TRBV28 and TRBJ2-2; 9 nucleotides agree with TRBD1. The CDR3 totals 15 residues. V lost 4 bases and J lost 5; bases outside the gene matches: 5. CDR1 and CDR2 from the germline V gene are MDHEN and SYDVKM. The CDR3 nucleotides are TGTGCCAGCAGTTCCACAGGGGGCAGGACCGGGGAGCTGTTTTTT. Translating gives CASSSTGGRTGELFF. Variable domain in full (rest from reference TRBV28 and TRBJ2-2): DVKVTQSSRYLVKRTGEKVFLECVQDMDHENMFWYRQDPGLGLRLIYFSYDVKMKEKGDIPEGYSVSREKKERFSLILESASTNQTSMYLCASSSTGGRTGELFFGEGSRLTVL.

CDR3 DNA sequence: TGTGCCAGCTGCCGGGACAGCTCCTACAATGAGCAGTTCTTC. Translating gives CASCRDSSYNEQFF. The gene calls are TRBV5-4 and TRBJ2-1; TRBD1 agrees at 7 bases. Trimming removed 7 bases from V and 0 bases from J; junction bases left unmatched: 4. Per germline, CDR1 SGHNT and CDR2 YYREEE (reference sequence). This CDR3 has 14 residues.